The 29 T cell receptor beta chains reported below all come from one sample, sequenced in a study of blood T cell repertoires in COVID-19. Clones were sequenced by immunoSEQ multiplex PCR, and TCRdb holds only the in-frame ones, with some missing. The sample yields fewer than 85,000 clones, roughly 84% seen once. Material for sequencing was peripheral blood. The receptor set was obtained from a human donor in a cohort sampled during active COVID-19.

To note about this clone: The sample contains more than one DNA sequence encoding this CDR3. The V call is TRBV24-1, the J call TRBJ2-2; tentative D call: TRBD1 (5 bases). V lost 7 bases and J lost 6, with 8 bases in between. This CDR3 is 12 amino acids long. The germline V gene encodes CDR1 KGHDR and CDR2 SFDVKD. The DNA of the CDR3 is TGTGCCACCAGCCAGGGTCCCGGGGAGCTGTTTTTT. This gives the protein CATSQGPGELFF.

This chain connects TRBV25-1 to TRBJ1-6; D may be TRBD1 (6 bases). Deletions cut 6 bases from V and 3 bases from J, with 9 bases between. The CDR3 consists of 14 residues. The germline V gene has CDR1 MGHDK and CDR2 SYGVNS. CDR3 sequence: CASRQGFYNSPLHF. The CDR3 bases are TGTGCCAGCAGACAGGGATTCTATAATTCACCCCTCCACTTT.

This clone was counted a few times. This chain connects TRBV3-1 (or the pseudogene TRBV3-2) to TRBJ2-3; the match to TRBD1 covers 8 bases. With 4 bases clipped from V and 3 bases from J, the junction kept 6 bases outside the gene matches. The length of the CDR3 is 15 residues. Germline values: CDR1 LGHDT, CDR2 YNNKEL (reference sequence). Written as DNA, the CDR3 is TGTGCCAGCAGCCCAACCGGACAGGGTACAGATACGCAGTATTTT. Its protein product is CASSPTGQGTDTQYF.

The V and J genes are TRBV6-5 and TRBJ2-3, with 7 bases that match TRBD2. V shed 8 bases and J 7 bases; nucleotides not matched to a gene: 15. The CDR3 has 15 residues. The germline gives CDR1 MNHEY, CDR2 SVGAGI. CDR3 amino acids: CASRGARGTGNTQYF. The CDR3 DNA follows: TGTGCCAGCCGCGGGGCGCGGGGGACGGGAAATACGCAGTATTTT.

This chain links TRBV9 with TRBJ2-7; TRBD2 agrees at 10 bases. The CDR3 has 15 residues. Per germline, CDR1 SGDLS and CDR2 YYNGEE. The V segment lost 4 bases and the J segment 4 bases; nucleotides outside the gene matches: 8. The CDR3 region is CASSPRASGGYEQYF. CDR3 coding DNA: TGTGCCAGCAGCCCAAGGGCTAGCGGGGGTTACGAGCAGTACTTC.

This chain connects TRBV28 to TRBJ1-1; D may be TRBD1 (6 bases). Trimming removed 10 bases from V and 2 bases from J, with 17 bases in between. Germline loops: CDR1 MDHEN, CDR2 SYDVKM. The CDR3 contains 14 residues. The CDR3 DNA reads as TGTGCCATAACACCAGGGGTAGGAAACACTGAAGCTTTCTTT. Amino acid sequence: CAITPGVGNTEAFF.

The V call is TRBV9, the J call TRBJ1-4, with a weak D call TRBD1 (5 bases). This CDR3 spans 15 amino acids. V shed 0 bases and J shed 3 bases, with 9 bases lying between them. Germline loops: CDR1 SGDLS, CDR2 YYNGEE. DNA for the CDR3: TGTGCCAGCAGCGTAGCTCTACAGGCTAATGAAAAACTGTTTTTT. Protein: CASSVALQANEKLFF.

This chain connects TRBV6-6 to TRBJ2-7; 7 bases agree with TRBD1. The CDR3 is 15 residues long. With 0 bases clipped from V and 0 bases from J, the junction kept 2 bases outside the gene matches. Germline CDR1 is MNHNY and CDR2 is SVGAGI (reference sequence). The CDR3 DNA reads as TGTGCCAGCAGTTACTCAGGGGACAGCTCCTACGAGCAGTACTTC. Translating it yields CASSYSGDSSYEQYF.

This clone was counted once. The chain combines TRBV14 with TRBJ1-2; TRBD1 matches at 9 bases. CDR3 length equals 14 residues. The junction had 9 bases not matched to a gene; V was cut back by 5 bases and J by 8 bases. CDR1 and CDR2 from the germline V gene are SGHDN and FVKESK. The DNA for the CDR3 is TGTGCCAGCAGCTGGGGACAGGGTCTAGGAGGCTACACCTTC. Translation: CASSWGQGLGGYTF.

The CDR3: CASSRDTQETQYF. The CDR3 DNA reads TGTGCCAGCAGCCGGGACACCCAAGAGACCCAGTACTTC. The genes are TRBV12-3 or TRBV12-4 and TRBJ2-5; D possibly corresponds to TRBD1 (6 bases). The CDR3 is made up of 13 amino acids. The V and J ends lost 6 bases and 1 base respectively, with 9 bases between them.

The CDR3 loop reads CASRLPPGPGGCFEAFF. The CDR3 DNA reads TGTGCAAGTCGCTTACCCCCGGGCCCTGGGGGCTGTTTTGAAGCTTTCTTT. V usage is TRBV12-2 and J usage is TRBJ1-1; TRBD1, the D gene given by the table, was not confirmed from the DNA. TRBV12-2 is a pseudogene segment. This CDR3 has 17 amino acids.

This chain connects TRBV27 to TRBJ2-2; tentatively, D is TRBD1 (6 bases). The CDR3 contains 14 residues. Trimming left V 6 bases short and J 1 base short, with 9 bases between. Germline loops: CDR1 MNHEY, CDR2 SMNVEV (reference sequence). CDR3 sequence: CASRKQGNTGELFF. The CDR3, as DNA: TGTGCCAGCAGGAAACAGGGGAACACCGGGGAGCTGTTTTTT.

This sequence joins TRBV3-1 (or the pseudogene TRBV3-2) and TRBJ2-7; TRBD2 matches 8 bases. After removal of 6 bases from V and 6 bases from J, the junction contained 4 bases not matched to a gene. There are 12 residues in the CDR3. The V gene's germline CDR1 is LGHDT and CDR2 YNNKEL (reference sequence). CDR3 residues: CASRCGGPEQYF. The CDR3 DNA sequence: TGTGCCAGCAGATGCGGGGGGCCCGAGCAGTACTTC.

The J gene is TRBJ1-6, the V gene TRBV5-5; TRBD1 aligns across 8 bases. CDR1 is SGHKS, CDR2 YYEKEE, per germline (reference sequence). Trimming removed 5 bases from V and 9 bases from J; junction bases left unmatched: 10. CDR3 length: 15 residues. The CDR3 bases are TGTGCCAGCAGTCCCACCGACAGGGGTTTTTCACCCCTCCACTTT. Its protein product is CASSPTDRGFSPLHF. Full variable domain (rest looked up from reference TRBV5-5 and TRBJ1-6): DAGVTQSPTHLIKTRGQQVTLRCSPISGHKSVSWYQQVLGQGPQFIFQYYEKEERGRGNFPDRFSARQFPNYSSELNVNALLLGDSALYLCASSPTDRGFSPLHFGNGTRLTVT.

V is TRBV7-2 and J is TRBJ2-1; the match to TRBD1 covers 7 bases. The germline V gene has CDR1 SGHTA and CDR2 FQGNSA. V lost 5 bases to trimming and J lost 6 bases; unmatched junction nucleotides: 7. The CDR3 contains 14 residues. In nucleotides, the CDR3 is TGTGCCAGCAGCCACCCGGACAGGTTCAATGAGCAGTTCTTC. Translation: CASSHPDRFNEQFF.

The CDR3, as DNA: TGTGCCAGCAGCCCACTCGCCGGCTACACCTTC. As protein: CASSPLAGYTF. The chain employs TRBV28 and TRBJ1-2; D gene ambiguous. Trimming took off 6 bases at V and 8 bases at J, with 10 bases between the two ends. Germline CDR1 MDHEN, CDR2 SYDVKM. The CDR3 contains 11 residues.

The chain couples TRBV7-2 to TRBJ2-6; D ambiguous. The CDR3 extends over 15 amino acids. Germline V gene lookup returns CDR1 SGHTA and CDR2 FQGNSA. V shed 5 bases and J shed 0 bases, with 8 bases lying between them. This CDR3 is CASSRVGSGANVLTF. In nucleotides, the CDR3 is TGTGCCAGCAGCCGGGTTGGCTCTGGGGCCAACGTCCTGACTTTC.

This chain joins TRBV13 and TRBJ1-6; 7 bases align to TRBD1. Germline trimming cut 0 bases from V and 5 bases from J; bases unmatched to any gene: 1. Germline V gives CDR1 PRHDT, CDR2 FYEKMQ (reference sequence). The CDR3 length is 15 residues. The CDR3 loop reads CASSLGTGNNSPLHF. Here the CDR3 DNA reads TGTGCCAGCAGCTTAGGGACAGGGAATAATTCACCCCTCCACTTT.

This clone was recorded a few times. This chain connects TRBV19 to TRBJ2-1, with D perhaps matching TRBD1 (5 bases). Germline-derived CDR1 and CDR2 are LNHDA and SQIVND (reference sequence). This CDR3 has 13 amino acids. Deletions cut 5 bases from V and 9 bases from J, with 14 bases between. CDR3 residues: CASSASTESEQFF. The DNA of the CDR3 is TGTGCCAGTAGTGCCTCGACAGAAAGTGAGCAGTTCTTC. Looking up the rest from reference TRBV19 and TRBJ2-1 gives the full variable domain: DGGITQSPKYLFRKEGQNVTLSCEQNLNHDAMYWYRQDPGQGLRLIYYSQIVNDFQKGDIAEGYSVSREKKESFPLTVTSAQKNPTAFYLCASSASTESEQFFGPGTRLTVL.

The chain employs TRBV9 and TRBJ2-3; 8 positions agree with TRBD2. Germline-derived CDR1 and CDR2 are SGDLS and YYNGEE. V trimming: 3 bases; J trimming: 9 bases; junction bases outside the gene matches: 12. The CDR3 totals 15 residues. For the CDR3, the DNA is TGTGCCAGCAGCGATCGTAGCGGGGTAGGAGGGACGCAGTATTTT. It translates to CASSDRSGVGGTQYF. The full variable domain, with the rest looked up from reference TRBV9 and TRBJ2-3, is DSGVTQTPKHLITATGQRVTLRCSPRSGDLSVYWYQQSLDQGLQFLIQYYNGEERAKGNILERFSAQQFPDLHSELNLSSLELGDSALYFCASSDRSGVGGTQYFGPGTRLTVL.

The chain carries TRBV7-9 and TRBJ1-2; D gene uncertain. V lost 5 bases to trimming and J lost 4 bases, with 17 bases between them. This CDR3 has 15 residues. Germline V gene sequence: CDR1 SEHNR, CDR2 FQNEAQ (reference sequence). The CDR3 DNA sequence: TGTGCCAGCAGCCCGCTCGGGAGTCCCACCTATGGCTACACCTTC. Protein product: CASSPLGSPTYGYTF.

J is TRBJ2-3 and V is TRBV5-5; 8 nucleotides agree with TRBD2. Germline CDR1 SGHKS, CDR2 YYEKEE (reference sequence). V was clipped by 0 bases and J by 3 bases; unmatched bases: 6. The CDR3 spans 16 residues. The CDR3 here is CASSLVAGGLTDTQYF. The CDR3 DNA reads TGTGCCAGCAGCTTGGTTGCGGGGGGCCTTACAGATACGCAGTATTTT. Using reference TRBV5-5 and TRBJ2-3 for the parts outside the CDR3, the full variable domain is DAGVTQSPTHLIKTRGQQVTLRCSPISGHKSVSWYQQVLGQGPQFIFQYYEKEERGRGNFPDRFSARQFPNYSSELNVNALLLGDSALYLCASSLVAGGLTDTQYFGPGTRLTVL.

The chain couples TRBV9 to TRBJ2-3; 9 bases match TRBD2. The CDR3 consists of 16 residues. V shed 4 bases, J shed 3 bases, and the junction held 9 bases outside the gene matches. From germline, CDR1 is SGDLS and CDR2 YYNGEE. The CDR3 reads CASSPPPGLATDTQYF. CDR3 bases: TGTGCCAGCAGCCCACCTCCGGGACTAGCTACAGATACGCAGTATTTT.

The V and J genes are TRBV25-1 and TRBJ2-2; possibly TRBD2 for D (6 bases). In germline, CDR1 is MGHDK, CDR2 SYGVNS. The CDR3 loop spans 14 amino acids. Trimming shortened V by 1 base and J by 4 bases, and 7 bases separated the two germline ends. CDR3 DNA: TGTGCCAGCAGTGAATTCGGGGGCACCGGGGAGCTGTTTTTT. It translates to CASSEFGGTGELFF.

The V call is TRBV27, the J call TRBJ2-1; 8 positions agree with TRBD2. V gave up 5 bases and J gave up 4 bases; unmatched junction bases: 10. The CDR3 totals 16 residues. In germline, CDR1 is MNHEY, CDR2 SMNVEV (reference sequence). CDR3 bases: TGTGCCAGCAGTCCAGGCTCCAGCGGGGGATACAATGAGCAGTTCTTC. Translated: CASSPGSSGGYNEQFF.

The chain carries TRBV2 and TRBJ1-2; tentatively, D is TRBD1 (5 bases). In germline, CDR1 is SNHLY, CDR2 FYNNEI. The CDR3 runs to 14 residues. The ends were cut back, 4 bases at V and 2 bases at J, with 11 bases in the middle. CDR3 protein: CASSVQGSNYGYTF. DNA for the CDR3: TGTGCCAGCAGTGTCCAGGGCTCCAACTATGGCTACACCTTC.

This clone has only one observation. The V gene is TRBV7-6, the J gene TRBJ2-7; TRBD2 might be the D (5 bases). Germline V CDR1 and CDR2: SGHVS, FNYEAQ. The CDR3 has 13 amino acids. Between the trimmed V and J ends, which lost 6 bases and 1 base, there was a span of 10 bases. The CDR3: CASRAGESYEQYF. The CDR3, as DNA: TGTGCCAGCAGAGCCGGGGAATCCTACGAGCAGTACTTC.

This clone was observed once. The rearrangement joins TRBV20-1 to TRBJ2-7; D possibly corresponds to TRBD2 (5 bases). In germline, CDR1 is DFQATT, CDR2 SNEGSKA (reference sequence). Deletions cut 1 base from V and 12 bases from J, with 13 bases between. This CDR3 is 11 amino acids long. This chain's CDR3 is CSARVAGALYF. The CDR3 nucleotides are TGCAGTGCTAGAGTGGCGGGCGCTCTGTACTTC.

V usage is TRBV9 and J usage is TRBJ2-3; 8 nucleotides line up with TRBD1. CDR1 SGDLS and CDR2 YYNGEE come from the germline V gene. Losses at the gene ends were 0 bases for V and 0 bases for J; bases not matched to a gene: 6. This CDR3 has 17 amino acids. The CDR3 loop is CASSVAGGGISTDTQYF. The CDR3 DNA reads TGTGCCAGCAGCGTAGCAGGGGGCGGTATCAGCACAGATACGCAGTATTTT.